Included here is one T cell receptor beta chain sequence, with context. The antigen is unknown. Compared with germline, one end of the junction differs, possibly owing to a read error. The data belong to a study of response to subunit inactivated influenza vaccine. The CDR3 runs to 16 residues. CDR1 is DFQATT and CDR2 is SNEGSKA in the germline V gene (reference sequence). Overall study results and limits: With each seasonal influenza vaccination, the authors suggested, few new T cells are recruited.

One entry per CDR3 protein results from TCRdb running MiXCR on the RT-PCR reads. This sample carries about half a million distinct CDR3 sequences, over 25% of them seen once, and the ten largest clones take about 1.9%. The sequencing here drew on CD4+ T cells sorted from PBMCs, taken around 5 days after vaccination. The chain joins TRBV20-1 to TRBJ2-5; 7 nucleotides line up with TRBD2. This clonotype was sampled from a man between 50 and 59 years old who received an inactivated influenza vaccine. CDR3 sequence reads: CCARAVASGTPETQYF. CDR3 sequence (DNA): TGCTGTGCTAGAGCTGTGGCTAGCGGTACCCCAGAGACCCAGTACTTC.